This T cell receptor beta chain was documented in a study of T-cell memory formation after mild COVID-19. TCRdb re-called the 5' RACE reads with MiXCR, one entry per CDR3 protein. This table holds more than 400,000 distinct CDR3 sequences, around a sixth found once. The V gene's germline CDR1 is MNHEY and CDR2 SVGEGT. There are 14 residues in the CDR3. Trimming stripped 2 bases from V and 1 base from J, with 8 bases between. Study results and limitations: Those CD4+ clones that contracted were mainly in CM and EM (CD8+ ones in EMRA). For second-wave clones that peaked at day 37, SARS-CoV-2 specificity went unverified.

Note on this clonotype: The antigen is not known.

The sample comprised PBMCs or a T cell subset sorted from them (not recorded which). This chain uses TRBV6-2 or TRBV6-3 with TRBJ2-5, with a possible D match to TRBD2 (6 bases). This receptor was identified in an adult woman who had mild COVID-19 (a few samples of this study predate the infection). Cell type and time point are not known. As DNA, the CDR3 is TGTGCCAGCAGTTACGGGGGGACCCAAGAGACCCAGTACTTC. It encodes CASSYGGTQETQYF.